The source of this T cell receptor (beta chain) is a study of blood T cells in healthy people across ages. A second PCR, run for about 6 to 11 cycles, used a sample-barcoded 5' primer plus a J-beta primer mix. A 12-random-nucleotide template-switch adaptor tagged each cDNA molecule. TCRdb recomputed calls from the 5' RACE reads with MiXCR, one row per CDR3 protein. The sample has 1.5 million to 2 million distinct CDR3 sequences; roughly 30% are singletons. Whole-study findings and limits: Measured against age, TCR beta diversity per million T cells decreased in a roughly linear manner. Changes seen in expanded clonotypes were possibly confounded by donor CMV status left unknown.

With regard to this clonotype: Its antigen is not known.

V lost 6 bases to trimming and J lost 2 bases; unmatched junction nucleotides: 7. This CDR3 is 15 amino acids long. Germline V gene lookup returns CDR1 DFQATT and CDR2 SNEGSKA (reference sequence). This receptor was taken from a woman aged 30 to 39 in good health. The sample comprised blood. The gene calls are TRBV20-1 and TRBJ2-6, with 7 bases that match TRBD2. The DNA of the CDR3 is TGCAGTGCCTGGGAGGGTGGCCCTGGGGCCAACGTCCTGACTTTC. Translating it yields CSAWEGGPGANVLTF.